A selection of T cell receptor beta chains follows, all from one sample in a study of T cell responses to AZD1222 COVID-19 vaccine. Method: immunoSEQ multiplex PCR; TCRdb's copy keeps in-frame clones and lacks some. The sample lists 150,000 to 200,000 clones, 90% seen once, with about 6.1% in the top ten. Here the sequenced sample was peripheral blood, taken on day 0 of AZD1222 vaccination. Source of these receptors: an adult in good health. CDR3s include the opening cysteine and the closing phenylalanine or tryptophan. Each record gives: D gene, clone size, J gene, V gene, CDR3 DNA, CDR3 protein. A D gene is named only where the DNA matches it firmly. Expanded clones get a size class; other rows say once, few or many, or leave the size out.

-,-,TRBJ2-7,TRBV4-1,TGCGCCAGCAGCCAAGATCTTAAAGAGGGAACCTACGAGCAGTACTTC,CASSQDLKEGTYEQYF
TRBD2,-,TRBJ2-5,TRBV6-2/TRBV6-3,TGTGCCAGCAGTTATTCCTCCGGGACTAGAGCCCAGTACTTC,CASSYSSGTRAQYF
-,-,TRBJ1-1,TRBV28,TGTGCCAGCAGTCTCCAACCCGGGGGGGGCACTGAAGCTTTCTTT,CASSLQPGGGTEAFF
TRBD1,-,TRBJ1-2,TRBV13,TGTGCCAGCAGTAAACGTTGGGACAGGGGGTTTCGGGATGGCTACACCTTC,CASSKRWDRGFRDGYTF
TRBD2,-,TRBJ2-1,TRBV27,TGTGCCAGCAGTTTACGTAGCGGGAGCTCCTACAATGAGCAGTTCTTC,CASSLRSGSSYNEQFF
TRBD1,-,TRBJ2-7,TRBV28,TGTGCCAGCAGTTTGGGACAGACCTACGAGCAGTACTTC,CASSLGQTYEQYF
-,-,TRBJ1-2,TRBV28,TGTGCCAGCAGTTCCCCCAGCGGGGCCGGCGGGCATGGCTACACCTTC,CASSSPSGAGGHGYTF
-,-,TRBJ1-2,TRBV6-5,TGTGCCGCCGGAGACTTTTCTATTAACTATGGCTACACCTTC,CAAGDFSINYGYTF
-,-,TRBJ1-3,TRBV28,TGTGCCAGCAGTTCGTCTCAAGGGGGAAACACCATATATTTT,CASSSSQGGNTIYF
-,-,TRBJ1-4,TRBV6-5,TGTGCCAGCACCACGGGTGCGGCTAATGAAAAACTGTTTTTT,CASTTGAANEKLFF
-,-,TRBJ1-5,TRBV18,TGTGCCAGCTCACCACCGGGGGTAGGGATAAGCAATCAGCCCCAGCATTTT,CASSPPGVGISNQPQHF
-,-,TRBJ2-1,TRBV10-3,TGTGCCATCAGCCAACAGGGAAATGAGCAGTTCTTC,CAISQQGNEQFF
-,-,TRBJ1-2,TRBV20-1,TGCAGTGCGGAGACAACGGGCTACACCTTC,CSAETTGYTF
TRBD1,-,TRBJ1-2,TRBV7-2,TGTGCCAGCAGCTCGTACAGGGGTGAGGGCTACACCTTC,CASSSYRGEGYTF
-,-,TRBJ2-7,TRBV9,TGTGCCAGCAGCGTGGCTACGGGGGCAACCTACGAGCAGTACTTC,CASSVATGATYEQYF
-,-,TRBJ1-6,TRBV7-2,TGTGCCAGCAGCTTAACGCGGCAGGCCGGCTCCTATAATTCACCCCTCCACTTT,CASSLTRQAGSYNSPLHF
TRBD2,-,TRBJ2-1,TRBV28,TGTGCCAGCAGTTCCAGACTAGCGGGAGGCCGTGAGCAGTTCTTC,CASSSRLAGGREQFF
-,-,TRBJ1-5,TRBV7-2,TGTGCCAGCAGCTTAGGGAATCAGCCCCAGCATTTT,CASSLGNQPQHF
-,-,TRBJ2-7,TRBV28,TGTGCCAGCAGTTTTGTGGCCTACGAGCAGTACTTC,CASSFVAYEQYF
TRBD2,-,TRBJ2-7,TRBV28,TGTGCCAGCAGCCTCAGGACTAGCGGGGGAGGCGAGCAGTACTTC,CASSLRTSGGGEQYF
-,-,TRBJ1-1,TRBV18,TGTGCCAGCTCCCTCGCGGAGGCGCGTGGAGCTTTCTTT,CASSLAEARGAFF
-,-,TRBJ1-5,TRBV5-1,TGCGCCAGCAGCTTGGACGGGGCTTCCAATCAGCCCCAGCATTTT,CASSLDGASNQPQHF
TRBD1,-,TRBJ1-1,TRBV7-2,TGTGCCAGCAGCCCCTCAGGGACAGGGCTGAACACTGAAGCTTTCTTT,CASSPSGTGLNTEAFF
-,once,TRBJ1-3,TRBV6-2/TRBV6-3,TGTGCCAGCAGTTACGGGACGTTGAGCTCTGGAAACACCATATATTTT,CASSYGTLSSGNTIYF
-,-,TRBJ2-7,TRBV10-3,TGTGCCATCAGTGATCAGGGGCCTGGAAACGAGCAGTACTTC,CAISDQGPGNEQYF
-,-,TRBJ2-1,TRBV12-3/TRBV12-4,TGTGCCAGCAGTTTGCTTCTGTACAATGAGCAGTTCTTC,CASSLLLYNEQFF
-,-,TRBJ1-4,TRBV30,TGTGCCTGGAGCCGGCAGCCCGAAAAACTGTTTTTT,CAWSRQPEKLFF
TRBD1,-,TRBJ2-2,TRBV19,TGTGCCACCCACTCGCCCGACAGGGAGAGTTCCGGGGAGCTGTTTTTT,CATHSPDRESSGELFF
-,-,TRBJ1-5,TRBV27,TGTGCCAGCAGTTTAATAAGGACACAGGACTACAATCAGCCCCAGCATTTT,CASSLIRTQDYNQPQHF
-,once,TRBJ2-2,TRBV5-6,TGTGCCAGCAGCTTGTTAAACACCGGGGAGCTGTTTTTT,CASSLLNTGELFF
TRBD2,-,TRBJ2-7,TRBV6-1,TGTGCCAGCAGTGAAGGGGGGGGTATCGCCGTCTACGAGCAGTACTTC,CASSEGGGIAVYEQYF
-,once,TRBJ2-5,TRBV7-6,TGTGCCAGCAGCTTAGTTTATCGGACGGAGACCCAGTACTTC,CASSLVYRTETQYF
TRBD1,-,TRBJ1-2,TRBV7-2,TGTGCCAGCAGCGTACAGGGACAGGGTTATGGCTACACCTTC,CASSVQGQGYGYTF
-,few,TRBJ1-4,TRBV5-1,TGCGCCAGCAGCCAGGCGGGGGGCGGACTGAATGAAAAACTGTTTTTT,CASSQAGGGLNEKLFF
-,-,TRBJ2-2,TRBV5-4,TGTGCCAGCAGTCTCGGAGGGGCGTTTTGGACCGGGGAGCTGTTTTTT,CASSLGGAFWTGELFF
TRBD2,once,TRBJ2-7,TRBV5-1,TGCGCCAGCAGCTTGGAAGGGACTAGCGGCTACGAGCAGTACTTC,CASSLEGTSGYEQYF
-,-,TRBJ2-7,TRBV19,TGTGCCAGTAGTACCCCGACAGGAACGACCTACGAGCAGTACTTC,CASSTPTGTTYEQYF
-,-,TRBJ2-1,TRBV25-1,TGTGCCAGCAGTGAAGAGAGGGGAAGGGACAATGAGCAGTTCTTC,CASSEERGRDNEQFF
TRBD2,-,TRBJ2-1,TRBV18,TGTGCCAGCTCACCAAGGCAGCTAGCGGGAGGGAATGAGCAGTTCTTC,CASSPRQLAGGNEQFF
TRBD1,-,TRBJ1-4,TRBV18,TGTGCCAGCTCCAGGGGGCGGATGCAGTTTGAAAAACTGTTTTTT,CASSRGRMQFEKLFF
-,-,TRBJ1-6,TRBV13,TGTGCCAGCAGCTTAGTAAGTGAGGGTTCACCCCTCCACTTT,CASSLVSEGSPLHF
-,-,TRBJ1-2,TRBV5-1,TGCGCCAGCAGCCCAGGACAGTATGGCTACACCTTC,CASSPGQYGYTF
-,-,TRBJ2-6,TRBV11-2,TGTGCCAGCAGCTTAGGGACAGTGCCCAGGGCCAACGTCCTGACTTTC,CASSLGTVPRANVLTF
TRBD1,-,TRBJ1-2,TRBV6-5,TGTGCCAGCAGTTATAACGACAGGGGGCTTGGCTACACCTTC,CASSYNDRGLGYTF
-,once,TRBJ1-2,TRBV9,TGTGCCAGCAGCGTAGATGGGTATGGCTACACCTTC,CASSVDGYGYTF
TRBD1,once,TRBJ1-2,TRBV3-1/TRBV3-2,TGTGCCAGCAGCCTCACGGGGACAGGGAGAGGCTATGGCTACACCTTC,CASSLTGTGRGYGYTF
-,-,TRBJ1-3,TRBV5-8,TGTGCCAGCAGTTCGCGGGGCCACTCTGGAAACACCATATATTTT,CASSSRGHSGNTIYF
-,-,TRBJ2-5,TRBV6-5,TGTGCCAGCAGACCCATCTACAAAGAGACCCAGTACTTC,CASRPIYKETQYF
-,few,TRBJ1-2,TRBV12-3/TRBV12-4,TGTGCCAGCAGTTGGGGGCATAACTATGGCTACACCTTC,CASSWGHNYGYTF
-,-,TRBJ1-1,TRBV5-6,TGTGCCAGCAGCCCCTCACGGGACGGCGAAGCTTTCTTT,CASSPSRDGEAFF
-,-,TRBJ1-2,TRBV2,TGTGCCAGCGTAGTCCGGACAGTGACCAACTATGGCTACACCTTC,CASVVRTVTNYGYTF
-,-,TRBJ2-5,TRBV5-1,TGCGCCAGCAGCTCACAGGGCGGCCGGAGCGGGTCAGAGACCCAGTACTTC,CASSSQGGRSGSETQYF
-,-,TRBJ2-6,TRBV19,TGTGCCAGTAGTACTTCTGGGGCCAACGTCCTGACTTTC,CASSTSGANVLTF
-,-,TRBJ1-1,TRBV29-1,TGCAGCGTTCCAGCACAGGGCAACACTGAAGCTTTCTTT,CSVPAQGNTEAFF
TRBD2,-,TRBJ2-1,TRBV27,TGTGCCAGCAGTGTACTACTAGCGGCATCGGGCGGGTGGGATCAGAATGAGCAGTTCTTC,CASSVLLAASGGWDQNEQFF
TRBD1,-,TRBJ1-6,TRBV5-6,TGTGCCAGCAGCCTAATAACAGGGGGCTCTTATAATTCACCCCTCCACTTT,CASSLITGGSYNSPLHF
-,-,TRBJ2-1,TRBV19,TGTGCCAGTAGCCTCGGGGCAGGGAACTATGAGCAGTTCTTC,CASSLGAGNYEQFF
TRBD1,-,TRBJ2-7,TRBV3-1/TRBV3-2,TGTGCCAGCAGCCATGACAGGGGTCCGGCTAACGAGCAGTACTTC,CASSHDRGPANEQYF
-,-,TRBJ2-2,TRBV7-3,TGTGCCAGCAGCTTACTAAGGACCGGGGAGCTGTTTTTT,CASSLLRTGELFF